These T cell receptor beta chains were read from a single sample in a study of vaccination and CD4 T cells after COVID-19. Their antigens remain unidentified. One entry per CDR3 protein results from TCRdb running MiXCR on the PCR reads. The sample holds approximately 20,000 distinct CDR3 sequences, under 55% seen once. Sequencing was done on a sample of CD4+ T cells from blood, cultured in vitro. Receptors originate from a human donor who had recovered from COVID-19. The CDR3 runs from the conserved cysteine through the conserved F or W. D genes are given only for firm matches. Some rows mark clone size as missing; the rest say once, few, many or name a class of expanded clone.

clone size: once; J gene: TRBJ2-3; D gene: TRBD2; V gene: TRBV10-3; CDR3 DNA: TGTGCCATCAAGGAGCGGGGGCGAGAGACAGATACGCAGTATTTT; CDR3 protein: CAIKERGRETDTQYF
clone size: few; J gene: TRBJ2-7; D gene: TRBD1; V gene: TRBV27; CDR3 DNA: TGTGCCAGCAGGGTGAGGGACAGCTCCTACGAGCAGTACTTC; CDR3 protein: CASRVRDSSYEQYF
clone size: NA; J gene: TRBJ2-5; D gene: TRBD2; V gene: TRBV10-1; CDR3 DNA: TGCGCCAAGAATACCGGGACTAGCGCCCAGTACTTC; CDR3 protein: CAKNTGTSAQYF
clone size: NA; J gene: TRBJ2-1; D gene: NA; V gene: TRBV27; CDR3 DNA: TGTGCCAGCAGTTTCGCGGACAGCTCCTACAATGAGCAGTTCTTC; CDR3 protein: CASSFADSSYNEQFF
clone size: few; J gene: TRBJ2-2; D gene: TRBD1; V gene: TRBV6-5; CDR3 DNA: TGTGCCAGCAGTTTCGACAGGGAGTACGGGGAGCTGTTTTTT; CDR3 protein: CASSFDREYGELFF
clone size: few; J gene: TRBJ2-7; D gene: TRBD1; V gene: TRBV11-3; CDR3 DNA: TGTGCCAGCAGCTTAGGGATCACAGGGGGCGGGAACGAGCAGTACTTC; CDR3 protein: CASSLGITGGGNEQYF
clone size: NA; J gene: TRBJ2-2; D gene: NA; V gene: TRBV20-1; CDR3 DNA: TGCAGTGCTAGGGTCGTAGCGTTTAGCGGGGAGCTGTTTTTT; CDR3 protein: CSARVVAFSGELFF
clone size: NA; J gene: TRBJ1-1; D gene: NA; V gene: TRBV6-2/TRBV6-3; CDR3 DNA: TGTGCCAGCAGTTCGACAGAGGAAAACACTGAAGCTTTCTTT; CDR3 protein: CASSSTEENTEAFF
clone size: few; J gene: TRBJ2-5; D gene: TRBD2; V gene: TRBV11-2; CDR3 DNA: TGTGCCAGCAGCCCACGGGGCGGGACTAGCGGTTTACAAGAGACCCAGTACTTC; CDR3 protein: CASSPRGGTSGLQETQYF
clone size: NA; J gene: TRBJ1-5; D gene: NA; V gene: TRBV12-3/TRBV12-4; CDR3 DNA: TGTGCCAGCAGACCGACGGGGTCAGGTCAGCCCCAGCATTTT; CDR3 protein: CASRPTGSGQPQHF
clone size: NA; J gene: TRBJ1-1; D gene: NA; V gene: TRBV20-1; CDR3 DNA: TGCAGTGCTAGTTGGGGGATGAGGACTGAAGCTTTCTTT; CDR3 protein: CSASWGMRTEAFF
clone size: few; J gene: TRBJ2-7; D gene: NA; V gene: TRBV15; CDR3 DNA: TGTGCCACCAGCACCGGGTCCTCCTACGAGCAGTACTTC; CDR3 protein: CATSTGSSYEQYF
clone size: NA; J gene: TRBJ1-4; D gene: NA; V gene: TRBV7-9; CDR3 DNA: TGTGCCAGCAGCCTAACAGAAAAACTGTTTTTT; CDR3 protein: CASSLTEKLFF
clone size: few; J gene: TRBJ2-1; D gene: NA; V gene: TRBV20-1; CDR3 DNA: TGCAGTGCTAGAGTCCCCGGACGTACGCACAATGAGCAGTTCTTC; CDR3 protein: CSARVPGRTHNEQFF
clone size: NA; J gene: TRBJ1-5; D gene: TRBD1; V gene: TRBV27; CDR3 DNA: TGTGCCAGCACCAAAAGAGGGACAGGGAGCACCCAGCATTTT; CDR3 protein: CASTKRGTGSTQHF
clone size: few; J gene: TRBJ1-6; D gene: TRBD1; V gene: TRBV20-1; CDR3 DNA: TGCAGTGCTAGAAGACAGGGGTTCGATTCACCCCTCCACTTT; CDR3 protein: CSARRQGFDSPLHF
clone size: NA; J gene: TRBJ2-7; D gene: NA; V gene: TRBV27; CDR3 DNA: TGTGCCAGCAGTTTGGTCAGCGCAGGGGGGTCTCGAGAGCAGTACTTC; CDR3 protein: CASSLVSAGGSREQYF